This passage covers 10 T cell receptor beta chains from one sample sequenced in a study of early T cells in non-severe SARS-CoV-2 infection. TCRdb processed the 5' RACE reads anew with MiXCR; each CDR3 protein has one entry. Of about 50,000 distinct CDR3 sequences listed, less than 15% are singletons. The input for sequencing was whole blood, taken at baseline. The source is an adult who was a healthcare worker with PCR-confirmed SARS-CoV-2 infection or an uninfected control (not recorded which).

V and J are TRBV12-3 or TRBV12-4 and TRBJ1-5, with D possibly being TRBD1 (5 bases). This CDR3 spans 16 amino acids. V dropped 2 bases and J dropped 9 bases, with 20 bases sitting between them. Here the CDR3 DNA reads TGTGCCAGCAGTTTAAGCCTGGGGGACCACTTTTCGCCCCAGCATTTT. As protein: CASSLSLGDHFSPQHF.

This clonotype was counted a few times. The chain uses TRBV10-3 and TRBJ1-5; D gene unclear. CDR3 length: 14 amino acids. With 6 bases removed from V and 1 base from J, the gap between germline ends came to 10 bases. Germline V lookup: CDR1 ENHRY, CDR2 SYGVKD. CDR3 in DNA: TGTGCCATCAGCCTGACTGAGAGCAATCAGCCCCAGCATTTT. Its translation is CAISLTESNQPQHF.

This clonotype showed up many times. The chain links TRBV28 to TRBJ2-7; 11 positions agree with TRBD2. Germline loops: CDR1 MDHEN, CDR2 SYDVKM. This CDR3 contains 15 residues. The trim removed 1 base at V and 2 bases at J, leaving 1 base unmatched. The CDR3 DNA sequence: TGTGCCAGCAGTTTATCTAGCGGGGGGACCTACGAGCAGTACTTC. Residues: CASSLSSGGTYEQYF.

Only a few counts were recorded for this clonotype. The chain employs TRBV29-1 and TRBJ1-4; perhaps TRBD1 as D (5 bases). The CDR3 totals 13 residues. Deletions cut 6 bases from V and 0 bases from J, with 8 bases between. Germline V CDR1 and CDR2: SQVTM, ANQGSEA. CDR3 sequence reads: CSVAGTTNEKLFF. The CDR3 bases are TGCAGCGTCGCAGGGACAACTAATGAAAAACTGTTTTTT. The whole variable domain, filled in from reference TRBV29-1 and TRBJ1-4, reads SAVISQKPSRDICQRGTSLTIQCQVDSQVTMMFWYRQQPGQSLTLIATANQGSEATYESGFVIDKFPISRPNLTFSTLTVSNMSPEDSSIYLCSVAGTTNEKLFFGSGTQLSVL.

This sequence joins TRBV6-1 and TRBJ2-1, with 16 bases aligning to TRBD2. Germline-derived CDR1 and CDR2 are MNHNS and SASEGT. The CDR3 length is 17 residues. After removal of 0 bases from V and 9 bases from J, the junction contained 5 bases not matched to a gene. CDR3: CASSEAPGLAGGGEQFF. CDR3 DNA sequence: TGTGCCAGCAGTGAAGCCCCGGGACTAGCGGGGGGGGGTGAGCAGTTCTTC.

This clonotype turned up a few times. The chain couples TRBV20-1 to TRBJ2-7; 7 bases fit TRBD1. The CDR3 extends over 15 amino acids. V lost 3 bases, J lost 0 bases, and 8 bases stayed unmatched. Per the germline V gene, CDR1 is DFQATT and CDR2 is SNEGSKA (reference sequence). The CDR3 DNA follows: TGCAGTGCTAGGACAGGGACCTCTGACTCCTACGAGCAGTACTTC. This codes for CSARTGTSDSYEQYF.

The CDR3 loop is CASSLSTSNEKLFF. Written as DNA, the CDR3 is TGTGCCAGCAGCTTAAGCACCTCTAATGAAAAACTGTTTTTT. V gene TRBV7-9 combines with J gene TRBJ1-4; no firm D call. Germline assignment: CDR1 SEHNR and CDR2 FQNEAQ (reference sequence). This CDR3 spans 14 amino acids. V was trimmed by 2 bases and J by 3 bases, leaving 7 bases between them.

This clonotype was counted many times. The chain links TRBV7-2 to TRBJ1-6, with a possible D match to TRBD1 (5 bases). V lost 3 bases and J lost 8, with 20 bases in between. CDR1 and CDR2 from the germline V gene are SGHTA and FQGNSA. CDR3 length: 17 amino acids. CDR3 protein: CASSLLTGHALHSPLHF. CDR3 nucleotide sequence: TGTGCCAGCAGCTTGTTGACCGGACACGCACTACATTCACCCCTCCACTTT.

V gene TRBV14 combines with J gene TRBJ2-3; D remains ambiguous. Germline loops: CDR1 SGHDN, CDR2 FVKESK. CDR3 length: 20 amino acids. V lost 0 bases to trimming and J lost 5 bases, with 27 bases between them. CDR3 amino acids: CASSQDFDLFHRSGGDTQYF. The CDR3 nucleotides read TGTGCCAGCAGCCAAGACTTCGATTTATTCCACAGAAGTGGTGGAGATACGCAGTATTTT.

V and J are TRBV7-8 and TRBJ1-4, with 7 bases identical to TRBD1. The CDR3 has 15 residues. The V gene end was trimmed by 5 bases and the J gene end by 5 bases; junction bases not matched to a gene: 8. Germline CDR1 reads SGHVS; CDR2 reads FQNEAQ. CDR3 DNA sequence: TGTGCCAGCAGCCTGGGGACAGTTTTAAATGAAAAACTGTTTTTT. It is translated as CASSLGTVLNEKLFF.